This T cell receptor (beta chain) comes out of a study of cytomegalovirus exposure and HLA in healthy donors. General observations from the study: Associated with cytomegalovirus, according to the listing, were about 160 TCR beta chains. Some highly shared sequence variants likely arose as a pipeline artifact. Across donors, most TCRs were seen rarely, yet some public ones were widespread.

Germline loops: CDR1 MDHEN, CDR2 SYDVKM. This CDR3 has 16 amino acids. J lost 1 base, V lost 3 bases, and 3 bases had no gene match. Of note for this clone: The antigen is unknown.

In the PCR, 60 Vbeta and 13 Jbeta primers were used. The repertoire was sequenced with immunoSEQ multiplex PCR; TCRdb's copy has only in-frame clones and lacks some. This table has about 130,000 clones, 80% appearing once. This chain connects TRBV28 to TRBJ2-1; 10 nucleotides align to TRBD1. The sequenced sample consisted of PBMCs. The receptor's source is a middle-aged woman in good health and CMV-seronegative. The CDR3 region is CASSLRTGGSYNEQFF. The CDR3 nucleotides read TGTGCCAGCAGTTTGCGGACAGGGGGGTCCTACAATGAGCAGTTCTTC.